The TCR beta chain described here comes from a study of control samples from healthy donors and cancer patients (dated by TCRdb to 2019 to 2021). Preparation of the library involved the immunoSEQ multiplex PCR assay. TCRdb obtained this table from immuneACCESS and retained in-frame rearrangements with V and J assigned. These tables miss some clones; where compared with another copy, unresolved V genes account for less than half of the shortfall, and the remainder is unexplained. The sample yields 84,000 or so clones; 91% were counted once. Approximately 15% of the sample is in the top ten clones. This clone was seen only once. This clone's antigen is unknown. No qualities accompany the bases; no much larger clone lies one base away. The CDR3 sequence holds 15 residues, the cysteine and phenylalanine included. Left in the record is the CDR3 DNA by itself, 45 bases read in frame from the first base. From a lookup of the germline V gene, CDR1 and CDR2 are MNHNS and SASEGT. At the junction V is shortened by 2 bases and J by 2 bases, with 10 bases in between.

This TCR was sampled from a man between 45 and 60 years old in good health. The chain uses TRBV6-1 and TRBJ1-5, with no confidently assigned D gene. The material sequenced was blood. The bases read TGTGCCAGCAGTGAATTTTCTTATGGCAATCAGCCCCAGCATTTT. Its protein reads: CASSEFSYGNQPQHF.